This passage covers 25 T cell receptor beta chains from one sample sequenced in a study of Graves' ophthalmopathy and Graves' hyperthyroidism. The TCR beta CDR3 regions underwent amplification from RNA transcripts. First-round RT-PCR with HTBI primers preceded a second-round multiplex PCR. TCRdb fed the multiplex PCR reads into MiXCR, producing one record per CDR3 protein. In the table there are almost 750,000 distinct CDR3 sequences, roughly 40% of which are singletons. The material sequenced was peripheral blood. The receptor source for this set is an adult man with Graves' ophthalmopathy.

This clonotype was observed a handful of times. This chain links TRBV7-9 with TRBJ2-7; weak D call: TRBD2 (6 bases). The germline gives CDR1 SEHNR, CDR2 FQNEAQ (reference sequence). This CDR3 spans 15 amino acids. V was trimmed by 9 bases and J by 6 bases, leaving 24 bases between them. DNA for the CDR3: TGTGCCAGTACGGTGGGGGGTCCGATTGATACCGAGCAGTACTTC. It translates to CASTVGGPIDTEQYF.

This clonotype was observed at least ten times. Here the CDR3 DNA reads TGTGCCAGCAGCGCCGGGATGGGGACTGAAGCTTTCTTT. Translation: CASSAGMGTEAFF. The chain couples TRBV9 to TRBJ1-1; no clear D gene. Germline V gene lookup returns CDR1 SGDLS and CDR2 YYNGEE. The CDR3 length is 13 residues. V was cut by 3 bases and J by 5 bases, with 11 bases left in between.

There are many counts of this clonotype. The chain is built from TRBV20-1 and TRBJ1-1, with 7 bases aligning to TRBD1. J lost 5 bases, V lost 1 base, and 7 bases had no gene match. Germline loops: CDR1 DFQATT, CDR2 SNEGSKA (reference sequence). CDR3 length: 14 residues. The CDR3 DNA is TGCAGTGCTAGAGCGAACGACAGGGTTACTGAAGCTTTCTTT. This encodes CSARANDRVTEAFF.

This clonotype has at least ten counts. At one end the junction does not follow the germline gene, possibly because of a read error. The V call is TRBV7-3, the J call TRBJ2-5; D may match TRBD1 or TRBD2 (5 bases each). Germline CDR1 and CDR2: SGHTA and FQGTGA. The CDR3 length is 14 residues. The CDR3 DNA follows: TGTGCCAGCAGCCTAACGGGGCCAAGAGAGACCCAGTACTTC. Residues: CASSLTGPRETQYF.

The chain couples TRBV12-3 or TRBV12-4 to TRBJ2-7; D possibly corresponds to TRBD2 (5 bases). The CDR3 loop spans 14 amino acids. Trimming left V 0 bases short and J 3 bases short, with 9 bases between. This chain's CDR3 is CASSLAGAVYEQYF. For the CDR3, the DNA is TGTGCCAGCAGTTTAGCGGGAGCGGTCTACGAGCAGTACTTC.

In its sample, this clonotype was seen many times. At one boundary the junction diverges from the germline segment, which might be a read error. The chain recombines TRBV19 with TRBJ1-6, with D hard to call. The CDR3 sequence is 14 residues long. CDR1 and CDR2 from the germline V gene are LNHDA and SQIVND (reference sequence). CDR3 sequence reads: CASSLEGRRSPLHF. CDR3 nucleotides: TGTGCCAGTAGTTTAGAGGGCCGTCGTTCACCCCTCCACTTT.

This clonotype was seen a few times. A read error is possible here, since a much larger clone lies one base away. Likely a read error: the CDR3 ends without its conserved phenylalanine or tryptophan. The V call is TRBV7-9, the J call TRBJ1-1; no clear D gene. Germline loops: CDR1 SEHNR, CDR2 FQNEAQ (reference sequence). V was pared by 1 base and J by 9 bases, with 9 bases between. The CDR3 is made up of 12 amino acids. The CDR3 here is CASSLGRTQAFL. The CDR3 DNA follows: TGTGCCAGCAGCTTAGGGAGGACCCAAGCTTTCCTT.

V and J are TRBV29-1 and TRBJ2-7; 8 positions agree with TRBD2. This CDR3 has 13 residues. The V segment lost 7 bases and the J segment 2 bases; nucleotides outside the gene matches: 7. The germline CDR1 and CDR2 sequences are SQVTM and ANQGSEA. The DNA for the CDR3 is TGCAGCGCTACACTAGCGGAGACCTACGAGCAGTACTTC. This codes for CSATLAETYEQYF.

The chain links TRBV5-1 to TRBJ2-5; D uncertain. Per the germline V gene, CDR1 is SGHRS and CDR2 is YFSETQ. Trimming cost V 2 bases and J 5 bases, with 10 bases left between them. The CDR3 loop spans 13 amino acids. CDR3 protein: CASSFGVGETQYF. The CDR3 DNA reads TGCGCCAGCAGCTTTGGGGTCGGGGAGACCCAGTACTTC.

This clonotype was observed a few times. The chain employs TRBV7-2 and TRBJ1-1; D is ambiguous. The CDR3 spans 14 residues. Trimming removed 3 bases from V and 2 bases from J, with 10 bases in between. Germline V gene lookup returns CDR1 SGHTA and CDR2 FQGNSA. CDR3 amino acids: CASSFISLNTEAFF. CDR3 DNA: TGTGCCAGCAGCTTCATATCCCTAAACACTGAAGCTTTCTTT.

This clonotype was seen only a few times. The rearrangement joins TRBV20-1 to TRBJ2-7; 7 bases are a match to TRBD1. Looked up from germline, CDR1 is DFQATT and CDR2 is SNEGSKA (reference sequence). V shed 5 bases and J 0 bases; nucleotides not matched to a gene: 1. CDR3 size: 12 residues. The CDR3 DNA reads as TGCAGTGCTGGGACAGTCTCCTACGAGCAGTACTTC. The encoded protein is CSAGTVSYEQYF.

On this clonotype itself: This may come from a read error, since a much larger clone is one base off. This likely comes from a read error, as the CDR3 has no conserved phenylalanine or tryptophan at its end. V and J are TRBV15 and TRBJ2-7, with 8 bases lining up with TRBD2. The junction had 8 bases not matched to a gene; V was cut back by 1 base and J by 9 bases. In germline, CDR1 is LNHNV, CDR2 YYDKDF (reference sequence). This CDR3 has 14 amino acids. The CDR3 nucleotides read TGTGCCACCAGCAGAGTGGGTAGCGGGGAAGGGCAGTACTTG. Amino acids: CATSRVGSGEGQYL.

The chain carries TRBV4-3 and TRBJ2-6; D is perhaps TRBD1 (6 bases). Trimming cost V 6 bases and J 2 bases, with 11 bases left between them. Germline V gene lookup returns CDR1 LGHNA and CDR2 YSLEER. The CDR3 has 15 residues. CDR3 in amino acids: CASRHTGTGANVLTF. Here the CDR3 DNA reads TGCGCCAGCAGACACACAGGGACTGGGGCCAACGTCCTGACTTTC.

The V call is TRBV7-3, the J call TRBJ2-6; D may match TRBD1 or TRBD2 (5 bases each). V was cut by 8 bases and J by 2 bases, with 16 bases left in between. CDR1 is SGHTA, CDR2 FQGTGA, per germline. The CDR3 sequence is 16 residues long. The CDR3 coding sequence is TGTGCCAGCCGCCCCACCGGGGCCGCTGGGGCCAACGTCCTGACTTTC. This gives the protein CASRPTGAAGANVLTF.

The J gene is TRBJ2-2, the V gene TRBV25-1, with D tentatively TRBD1 or TRBD2 (5 bases each). CDR1 and CDR2 (germline): MGHDK, SYGVNS. The CDR3 is 14 amino acids. V lost 6 bases to trimming and J lost 4 bases, with 12 bases between them. The CDR3 sequence: CASSYDGGTGELFF. CDR3 coding DNA: TGTGCCAGCAGCTACGATGGGGGCACCGGGGAGCTGTTTTTT.

The chain has TRBV2 and TRBJ2-3; 7 bases line up with TRBD1. J was trimmed by 2 bases and V by 8 bases; bases with no gene match: 7. CDR1 SNHLY and CDR2 FYNNEI come from the germline V gene. The CDR3 runs 14 residues. In nucleotides, the CDR3 is TGTGCCAGCCGCCGGGACAGAATCACAGATACGCAGTATTTT. Its protein product is CASRRDRITDTQYF.

V is TRBV7-2 and J is TRBJ2-5; the D is unclear. Trimming stripped 5 bases from V and 7 bases from J, with 11 bases between. Germline CDR1 is SGHTA and CDR2 is FQGNSA. The CDR3 runs to 12 residues. CDR3 region: CASSRASGTQYF. CDR3 nucleotide sequence: TGTGCCAGCAGCCGAGCTTCAGGGACCCAGTACTTC.

The chain employs TRBV12-3 or TRBV12-4 and TRBJ2-5; a weak D match, TRBD2 (7 bases). The V end was cut by 6 bases, the J end by 4 bases, with 18 bases between. The CDR3 runs to 15 residues. CDR3 coding DNA: TGTGCCAGCAGCCGCCTTGGGGGCGGGAGAGAGACCCAGTACTTC. Protein sequence: CASSRLGGGRETQYF.

This clonotype appeared a few times. The CDR3 here is CASSLARDIRSYEQYF. CDR3 coding DNA: TGTGCCAGCAGCTTAGCTAGAGACATACGCTCCTACGAGCAGTACTTC. The chain uses TRBV7-9 and TRBJ2-7; no definite D call. Germline V CDR1 and CDR2: SEHNR, FQNEAQ (reference sequence). V lost 0 bases and J 0 bases, leaving 12 bases between the germline ends. This CDR3 region has 16 residues.

The J gene is TRBJ2-6, the V gene TRBV7-9; D not resolved. The J call is in doubt because the DNA end fits TRBJ1-2 better. Germline lookup yields CDR1 SEHNR and CDR2 FQNEAQ (reference sequence). The CDR3 contains 16 residues. The CDR3, as DNA: TGTGCCAGCAGCTTAGTCCCGGGCAGAGCTTACTATGGCTACACCTTC. Its translation: CASSLVPGRAYYGYTF.

V is TRBV19 and J is TRBJ1-1, with D possibly TRBD1 on 6 matching bases. CDR1 and CDR2 from the germline V gene are LNHDA and SQIVND (reference sequence). This CDR3 is built from 14 residues. V lost 7 bases and J 4 bases, leaving 16 bases between the germline ends. The CDR3 DNA is TGTGCCAGTATCTCGGAGGGGGTCGGCACTGAAGCTTTCTTT. Its translation is CASISEGVGTEAFF. Filled out from reference TRBV19 and TRBJ1-1, the complete variable domain reads DGGITQSPKYLFRKEGQNVTLSCEQNLNHDAMYWYRQDPGQGLRLIYYSQIVNDFQKGDIAEGYSVSREKKESFPLTVTSAQKNPTAFYLCASISEGVGTEAFFGQGTRLTVV.

The J gene is TRBJ2-2, the V gene TRBV19, with 7 positions matching TRBD2. The ends lost 3 bases at V and 6 bases at J; junction bases unmatched: 1. Germline CDR1 reads LNHDA; CDR2 reads SQIVND (reference sequence). This CDR3 region has 13 residues. CDR3 loop: CASSMGGSGELFF. CDR3 nucleotides: TGTGCCAGTAGTATGGGGGGGTCCGGGGAGCTGTTTTTT.

This chain links TRBV9 with TRBJ1-6; D may be TRBD1 (6 bases). The CDR3 contains 15 residues. Trimming took off 4 bases at V and 5 bases at J, with 13 bases between the two ends. Germline CDR1 is SGDLS and CDR2 is YYNGEE. The CDR3 nucleotides are TGTGCCAGCAGCCAAGTACGACAGGATAATTCACCCCTCCACTTT. This sequence encodes CASSQVRQDNSPLHF.

This clonotype was detected ten times or more. The V call is TRBV24-1, the J call TRBJ2-5, with D possibly TRBD1 on 6 matching bases. The CDR3 is 15 residues long. The germline V gene encodes CDR1 KGHDR and CDR2 SFDVKD. V lost 0 bases to trimming and J lost 2 bases, with 9 bases between them. The CDR3 DNA follows: TGTGCCACCAGTGATTTGAGAGGACAGCAAGAGACCCAGTACTTC. This encodes CATSDLRGQQETQYF.

This clonotype was seen a few times. The gene calls are TRBV7-8 and TRBJ2-5; TRBD2 might be the D (6 bases). The V end lost 5 bases, the J end lost 9 bases, and 22 bases lay between the germline ends. The germline CDR1 and CDR2 sequences are SGHVS and FQNEAQ. This CDR3 contains 15 residues. The CDR3 DNA reads TGTGCCAGCAGCCCCTCAACATCCGGGAGTCCCCCCCAGTACTTC. It specifies CASSPSTSGSPPQYF. Drawing the rest from reference TRBV7-8 and TRBJ2-5, the complete variable domain is GAGVSQSPRYKVAKRGQDVALRCDPISGHVSLFWYQQALGQGPEFLTYFQNEAQLDKSGLPSDRFFAERPEGSVSTLKIQRTQQEDSAVYLCASSPSTSGSPPQYFGPGTRLLVL.